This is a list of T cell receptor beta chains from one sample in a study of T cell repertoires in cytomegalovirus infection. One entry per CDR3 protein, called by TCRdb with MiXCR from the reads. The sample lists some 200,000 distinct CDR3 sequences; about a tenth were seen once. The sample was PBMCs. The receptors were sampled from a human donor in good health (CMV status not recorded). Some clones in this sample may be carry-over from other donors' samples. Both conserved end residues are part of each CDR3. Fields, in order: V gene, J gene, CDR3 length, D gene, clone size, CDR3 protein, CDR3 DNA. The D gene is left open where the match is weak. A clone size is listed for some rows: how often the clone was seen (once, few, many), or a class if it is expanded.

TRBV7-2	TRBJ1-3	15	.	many	CASSPAGARGNTIYF	TGTGCCAGCAGCCCTGCAGGGGCGCGGGGAAACACCATATATTTT
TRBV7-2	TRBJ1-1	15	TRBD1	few	CASSLVGTGNTEAFF	TGTGCCAGCAGCTTAGTTGGGACAGGGAACACTGAAGCTTTCTTT
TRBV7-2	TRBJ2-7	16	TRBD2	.	CASSLASTSGSYEQYF	TGTGCCAGCAGCTTGGCCTCAACTAGCGGCTCCTACGAGCAGTACTTC
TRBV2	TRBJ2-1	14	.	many	CASSDRAGNDEQFF	TGTGCCAGCAGTGATCGAGCGGGTAACGATGAGCAGTTCTTC
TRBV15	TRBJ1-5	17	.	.	CTTSRDRSAIRNQPQHF	TGTACCACCAGCAGAGATCGGTCGGCTATCCGCAATCAGCCCCAGCATTTT
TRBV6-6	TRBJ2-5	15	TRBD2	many	CASSYGAGGVETQYF	TGTGCCAGCAGTTACGGAGCGGGGGGGGTGGAGACCCAGTACTTC
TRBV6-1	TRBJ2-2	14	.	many	CASSVSGFRGELFF	TGTGCCAGCAGTGTCTCAGGGTTCAGGGGGGAGCTGTTTTTT
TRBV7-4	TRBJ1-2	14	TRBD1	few	CASSYVGQFYGYTF	TGTGCCAGCAGTTACGTGGGACAGTTTTATGGCTACACCTTC
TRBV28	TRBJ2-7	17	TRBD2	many	CASSPPLGTSGSNEQYF	TGTGCCAGCAGCCCCCCTTTGGGGACTAGCGGGAGCAACGAGCAGTACTTC
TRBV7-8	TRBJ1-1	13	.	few	CASSWGGYAEAFF	TGTGCCAGCAGCTGGGGCGGTTACGCTGAAGCTTTCTTT
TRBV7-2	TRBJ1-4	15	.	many	CASSLANIRVEKLFF	TGTGCCAGCAGCTTAGCAAATATCAGGGTTGAAAAACTGTTTTTT
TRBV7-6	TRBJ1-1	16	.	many	CASSLATGRTNTEAFF	TGTGCCAGCAGCTTAGCTACGGGACGGACGAACACTGAAGCTTTCTTT
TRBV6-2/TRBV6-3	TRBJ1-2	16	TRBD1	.	CASSQPGQGRHYGYTF	TGTGCCAGCAGTCAACCGGGACAGGGTCGTCACTATGGCTACACCTTC
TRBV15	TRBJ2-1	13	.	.	CATSRPTSYEQFF	TGTGCCACCAGCAGACCGACTAGTTATGAGCAGTTCTTC
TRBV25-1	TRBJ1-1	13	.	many	CASSGQARTEAFF	TGTGCCAGCAGTGGACAGGCCCGGACTGAAGCTTTCTTT
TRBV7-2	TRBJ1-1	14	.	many	CASSLVYMNTEAFF	TGTGCCAGCAGCTTAGTTTACATGAACACTGAAGCTTTCTTT
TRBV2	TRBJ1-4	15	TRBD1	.	CASSELGARGEKLFF	TGTGCCAGCAGTGAATTGGGGGCCAGGGGGGAAAAACTGTTTTTT
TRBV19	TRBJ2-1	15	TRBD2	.	CASSTDSGNYNEQFF	TGTGCCAGTAGTACGGATAGCGGGAACTACAATGAGCAGTTCTTC
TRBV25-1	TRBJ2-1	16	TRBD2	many	CASSELASGSRNEQFF	TGTGCCAGCAGTGAACTGGCTAGCGGGAGTAGGAATGAGCAGTTCTTC
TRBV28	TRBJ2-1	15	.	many	CASSLLSSSYNEQFF	TGTGCCAGCAGTTTATTATCGAGCTCCTACAATGAGCAGTTCTTC
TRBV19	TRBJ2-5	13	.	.	CASSNDRQETQYF	TGTGCCAGTAGCAACGACCGGCAAGAGACCCAGTACTTC
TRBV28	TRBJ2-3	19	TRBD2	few	CASSLTSGSPYAATDTQYF	TGTGCCAGCAGCCTGACTAGCGGGTCTCCTTACGCGGCCACAGATACGCAGTATTTT
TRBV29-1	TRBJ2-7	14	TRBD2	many	CSVEVWGGSYEQYF	TGCAGCGTTGAAGTCTGGGGGGGTTCATACGAGCAGTACTTC
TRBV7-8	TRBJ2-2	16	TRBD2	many	CASSLGLASNTGELFF	TGTGCCAGCAGCTTAGGACTAGCATCGAACACCGGGGAGCTGTTTTTT
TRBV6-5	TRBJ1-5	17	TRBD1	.	CASSYSWTGYSNQPQHF	TGTGCCAGCAGTTACTCGTGGACAGGATATAGCAATCAGCCCCAGCATTTT
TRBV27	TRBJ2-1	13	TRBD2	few	CASSGLGAGGQFF	TGTGCCAGCAGTGGGCTCGGCGCGGGAGGGCAGTTCTTC
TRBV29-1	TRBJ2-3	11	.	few	CSLREWDTQYF	TGCAGTCTTAGGGAATGGGATACGCAGTATTTT
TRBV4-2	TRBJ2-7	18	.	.	CASSQDPPGAGSSYEQYF	TGTGCCAGCAGCCAAGACCCCCCAGGGGCAGGGAGCTCCTACGAGCAGTACTTC
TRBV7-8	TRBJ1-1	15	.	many	CASSARTPMNTEAFF	TGTGCCAGCAGCGCTAGGACACCCATGAACACTGAAGCTTTCTTT
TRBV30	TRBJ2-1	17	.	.	CAWSRQRQTTLDNEQFF	TGTGCCTGGAGTCGTCAGAGACAGACGACCCTAGACAATGAGCAGTTCTTC
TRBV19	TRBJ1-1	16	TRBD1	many	CASSHLQGALNTEAFF	TGTGCCAGTAGTCACTTACAGGGGGCTTTGAACACTGAAGCTTTCTTT
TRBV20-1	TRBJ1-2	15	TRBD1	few	CSARDRQGKVGGYTF	TGCAGTGCTAGAGACCGACAGGGTAAAGTTGGAGGCTACACCTTC
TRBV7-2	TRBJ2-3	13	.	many	CASSSLRTDTQYF	TGTGCCAGCAGCTCCCTACGCACAGATACGCAGTATTTT
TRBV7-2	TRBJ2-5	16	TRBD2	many	CASSSRGSGRPETQYF	TGTGCCAGCAGCAGCCGAGGTAGCGGGAGGCCAGAGACCCAGTACTTC
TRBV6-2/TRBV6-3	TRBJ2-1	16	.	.	CASLGLGQGRVNEQFF	TGTGCCAGCTTGGGCCTTGGCCAGGGTCGTGTGAATGAGCAGTTCTTC
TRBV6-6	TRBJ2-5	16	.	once	CASSYTRGLGQETQYF	TGTGCCAGCAGTTACACGCGGGGGCTGGGGCAAGAGACCCAGTACTTC
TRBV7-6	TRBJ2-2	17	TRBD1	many	CASSSRTDRANTGELFF	TGTGCCAGCAGCTCGAGAACGGACAGGGCTAACACCGGGGAGCTGTTTTTT
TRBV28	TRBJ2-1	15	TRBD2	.	CASSTTSGSWNEQFF	TGTGCCAGCAGCACCACTAGCGGGAGTTGGAATGAGCAGTTCTTC
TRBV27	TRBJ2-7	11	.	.	CASRNGPEQYF	TGTGCCAGCAGGAACGGTCCCGAGCAGTACTTC
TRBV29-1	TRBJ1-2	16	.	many	CSVEAPSGRANYGYTF	TGCAGCGTTGAAGCCCCCAGCGGGCGAGCTAACTATGGCTACACCTTC